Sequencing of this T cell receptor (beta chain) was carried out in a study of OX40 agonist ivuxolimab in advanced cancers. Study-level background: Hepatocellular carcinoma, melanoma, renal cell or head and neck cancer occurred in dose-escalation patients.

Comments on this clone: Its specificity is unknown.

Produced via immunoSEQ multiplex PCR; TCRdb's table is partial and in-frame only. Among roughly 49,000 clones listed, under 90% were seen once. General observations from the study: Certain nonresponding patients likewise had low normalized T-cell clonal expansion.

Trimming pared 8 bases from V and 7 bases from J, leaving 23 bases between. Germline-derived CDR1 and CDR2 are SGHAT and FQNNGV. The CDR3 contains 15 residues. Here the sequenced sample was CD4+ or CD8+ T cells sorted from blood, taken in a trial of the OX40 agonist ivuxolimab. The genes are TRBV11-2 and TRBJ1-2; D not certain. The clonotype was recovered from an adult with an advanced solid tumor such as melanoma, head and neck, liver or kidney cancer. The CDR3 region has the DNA TGTGCCAGCGCATTAAGTGTATCGGGTTACGGTGGCTACACCTTC. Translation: CASALSVSGYGGYTF. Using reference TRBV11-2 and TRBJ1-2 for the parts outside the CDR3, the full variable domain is EAGVAQSPRYKIIEKRQSVAFWCNPISGHATLYWYQQILGQGPKLLIQFQNNGVVDDSQLPKDRFSAERLKGVDSTLKIQPAKLEDSAVYLCASALSVSGYGGYTFGSGTRLTVV.